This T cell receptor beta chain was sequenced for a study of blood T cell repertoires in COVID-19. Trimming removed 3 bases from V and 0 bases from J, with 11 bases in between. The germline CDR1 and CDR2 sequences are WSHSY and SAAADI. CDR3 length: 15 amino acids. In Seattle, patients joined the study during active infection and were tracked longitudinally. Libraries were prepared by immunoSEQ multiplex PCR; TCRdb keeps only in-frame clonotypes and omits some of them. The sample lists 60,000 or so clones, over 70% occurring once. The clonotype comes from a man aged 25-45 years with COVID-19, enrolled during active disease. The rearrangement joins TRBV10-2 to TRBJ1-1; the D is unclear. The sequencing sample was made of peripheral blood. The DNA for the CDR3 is TGCGCCAGCAGTGATGCGGCCTCATTGAACACTGAAGCTTTCTTT. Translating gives CASSDAASLNTEAFF.